Following are 9 T cell receptor beta chains from one sample sequenced in a study of T cell responses to AZD1222 COVID-19 vaccine. Produced via immunoSEQ multiplex PCR; TCRdb's table is partial and in-frame only. The sample contains about 140,000 clones, over 85% of which appear only once. The starting material was peripheral blood, obtained 28 days after the second AZD1222 dose. The receptors here all came from an adult who received the AZD1222 COVID-19 vaccine.

This clone showed up just once. V usage is TRBV27 and J usage is TRBJ1-5, with D unresolved. This CDR3 has 14 amino acids. Germline values: CDR1 MNHEY, CDR2 SMNVEV (reference sequence). Trimming took 5 bases from V and 0 from J, leaving 8 bases between them. In nucleotides, the CDR3 is TGTGCCAGCAGTCAAACGGTTAGCAATCAGCCCCAGCATTTT. It codes for CASSQTVSNQPQHF.

The chain uses TRBV5-6 and TRBJ1-4; D gene uncertain. The ends were cut back, 4 bases at V and 8 bases at J, with 18 bases in the middle. Germline lookup yields CDR1 SGHDT and CDR2 YYEEEE. The CDR3 spans 15 residues. The chain's CDR3 is CASSRSWGSGEKLFF. The CDR3 coding sequence is TGTGCCAGCAGCCGGTCGTGGGGTTCAGGCGAAAAACTGTTTTTT.

A remark on this clone: Other DNA sequences in the same sample also yield this CDR3. The chain couples TRBV30 to TRBJ1-2, with no clear D. V lost 0 bases, J lost 1 base, and 0 bases lay in between. The germline gives CDR1 GTSNPN, CDR2 SVGIG (reference sequence). The CDR3 totals 11 residues. The CDR3 is CAWSVNYGYTF. The DNA of the CDR3 is TGTGCCTGGAGTGTTAACTATGGCTACACCTTC.

This clone was seen a single time. The J gene is TRBJ1-1, the V gene TRBV20-1; TRBD1 might be the D (5 bases). CDR1 and CDR2 from the germline V gene are DFQATT and SNEGSKA (reference sequence). V was trimmed by 3 bases and J by 6 bases, leaving 8 bases between them. The CDR3 runs 11 residues. Here the CDR3 DNA reads TGCAGTGCTAGCAGGGCGGCTGAAGCTTTCTTT. It codes for CSASRAAEAFF.

The chain recombines TRBV6-4 with TRBJ2-3; D unresolved. The CDR3 extends over 13 amino acids. V was cut by 0 bases and J by 3 bases, with 4 bases left in between. CDR1 MRHNA and CDR2 SNTAGT come from the germline V gene. CDR3 loop: CASSDSVTDTQYF. CDR3 nucleotides: TGTGCCAGCAGTGACTCCGTTACAGATACGCAGTATTTT.

The chain carries TRBV10-3 and TRBJ2-3, with 10 nucleotides matching TRBD2. CDR1 is ENHRY and CDR2 is SYGVKD in the germline V gene. CDR3 length: 14 amino acids. Trimming at V came to 6 bases and at J to 5 bases, leaving 5 bases not matched to a gene. As DNA, the CDR3 is TGTGCCATCAGCACTAGCGGGGCAGGAGATACGCAGTATTTT. It codes for CAISTSGAGDTQYF.

The rearrangement joins TRBV18 to TRBJ2-7; 7 bases align to TRBD2. This CDR3 comprises 15 residues. V trimming: 2 bases; J trimming: 0 bases; junction bases outside the gene matches: 4. Looked up from germline, CDR1 is KGHSH and CDR2 is LQKENI. CDR3 in DNA: TGTGCCAGCTCACCAACCCTAGCGGTCTCCTACGAGCAGTACTTC. Residues: CASSPTLAVSYEQYF.

This clone has just a few counts. The rearrangement links TRBV19 to TRBJ1-2; TRBD1 matches at 12 bases. CDR1 and CDR2 from the germline V gene are LNHDA and SQIVND (reference sequence). V gave up 3 bases and J gave up 7 bases; unmatched junction bases: 6. This CDR3 is 15 amino acids long. CDR3: CASSIQGQGASGYTF. CDR3 DNA sequence: TGTGCCAGTAGTATTCAGGGACAGGGGGCGAGTGGCTACACCTTC.

The chain links TRBV3-1 (or the pseudogene TRBV3-2) to TRBJ2-2; 7 nucleotides align to TRBD2. Germline CDR1 is LGHDT and CDR2 is YNNKEL (reference sequence). The CDR3 spans 14 residues. V gave up 1 base and J gave up 8 bases; unmatched junction bases: 4. As DNA, the CDR3 is TGTGCCAGCAGCCAAGTAGCGGGCGGGGGGGAGCTGTTTTTT. It translates to CASSQVAGGGELFF.